Listed below are T cell receptor beta chains from one sample, sequenced in a study of beta chain features in type 1 diabetes. TCRdb's table, derived via immunoSEQ multiplex PCR, lists solely in-frame clones and lacks some. There are over 40,000 clones in the sample; approximately 61% occur only once, and approximately 1.6% lies in the top ten. The sequencing sample was made of Tregs from blood. These TCRs come from a man aged 25 to 40 with type 1 diabetes. Some clones in this sample may be carry-over from other donors' samples. Both conserved end residues are part of each CDR3. The order of the fields is V gene, D gene, clone size, J gene, CDR3 length, CDR3 DNA, CDR3 protein. A D gene is named only where the DNA matches it firmly. Size tells how often a clone was seen (once, few, many) or the class of an expanded clone, and some rows leave it out.

TRBV4-1,TRBD2,-,TRBJ2-2,16,TGCGCCAGCAGCTTTCTGACTAGCGGGGTCACCGGGGAGCTGTTTTTT,CASSFLTSGVTGELFF
TRBV7-2,-,once,TRBJ2-7,15,TGTGCCAGCAGCTTCGCAGGGGGGAGCTCCTACGAGCAGTACTTC,CASSFAGGSSYEQYF
TRBV9,-,-,TRBJ2-3,16,TGTGCCAGCAGCGTAGGAAGAGGTACACACACAGATACGCAGTATTTT,CASSVGRGTHTDTQYF
TRBV6-5,-,-,TRBJ1-1,11,TGTGCCACCCGGCGAGGGACTGAAGCTTTCTTT,CATRRGTEAFF
TRBV10-3,-,-,TRBJ2-2,15,TGTGCCATCAGTGAGTCGAACAGGTTGGCCGGGGAGCTGTTTTTT,CAISESNRLAGELFF
TRBV6-1,TRBD2,-,TRBJ2-1,15,TGTGCCAGCACTCCTCGGGCGGGGGGGCGGAATGAGCAGTTCTTC,CASTPRAGGRNEQFF
TRBV28,TRBD2,few,TRBJ2-1,12,TGTGCCAGCAGTTTAATCAGCGGGGCGCAGTTCTTC,CASSLISGAQFF
TRBV6-1,-,-,TRBJ1-1,15,TGTGCCAGCAGTGCGTCGTACAGGAAGCTCACTGAAGCTTTCTTT,CASSASYRKLTEAFF
TRBV4-1,TRBD2,-,TRBJ2-7,18,TGCGCCAGCAGCCAAACCGGGACTAGCGGGGGGTCATCCTACGAGCAGTACTTC,CASSQTGTSGGSSYEQYF
TRBV19,-,-,TRBJ2-2,13,TGTGCCAGTAGCAGACAGGTGTCCGGGGAGCTGTTCTTT,CASSRQVSGELFF
TRBV4-2,TRBD2,-,TRBJ2-7,15,TGTGCCAGCAGCCGTGGTGCGGGGGATTCGGCCGAGCAGTACTTC,CASSRGAGDSAEQYF
TRBV18,TRBD1,-,TRBJ2-7,14,TGTGCCAGCTCAGGACAGGGGGAAACCTACGAGCAGTACTTC,CASSGQGETYEQYF
TRBV5-8,TRBD1,-,TRBJ1-1,15,TGTGCCAGCAGCCAAAATGGCAGGGGGTACACTGAAGCTTTCTTT,CASSQNGRGYTEAFF
TRBV6-6,TRBD1,few,TRBJ1-2,14,TGTGCCAGCAGTTGGACAGGACAGGACTATGGCTACACCTTC,CASSWTGQDYGYTF
TRBV5-1,TRBD1,-,TRBJ1-6,14,TGCGCCAGTCACGAAGGGGGCCCAAATTCACCCCTCCACTTT,CASHEGGPNSPLHF
TRBV5-1,-,few,TRBJ1-2,12,TGCGCCAGCAGCTCCGATAGCTATGGCTACACCTTC,CASSSDSYGYTF
TRBV25-1,TRBD1,-,TRBJ2-7,15,TGTGCCAGCAGTGACGCCGGGACAGGAGCCTACGAGCAGTACTTC,CASSDAGTGAYEQYF
TRBV2,-,-,TRBJ1-5,13,TGTGCCAGCAGAAACAGTGCCAGGGCGCCCCAGCATTTT,CASRNSARAPQHF
TRBV4-3,TRBD1,-,TRBJ2-7,13,TGCGCCAGCAGCCAGGCCGCAGGGGGAATCCAGTACTTC,CASSQAAGGIQYF
TRBV6-5,-,-,TRBJ1-5,15,TGTGCCAGCAGTTACTCGGGGCAGCCTAATCAGCCCCAGCATTTT,CASSYSGQPNQPQHF
TRBV2,-,-,TRBJ2-4,15,TGTGCCAGCATCCAGGACTTTTCGACCAAAAACATTCAGTACTTC,CASIQDFSTKNIQYF
TRBV29-1,TRBD1,few,TRBJ1-1,14,TGCAGCGTTGGAGGACAGGGGGGAAACACTGAAGCTTTCTTT,CSVGGQGGNTEAFF
TRBV28,-,-,TRBJ1-2,13,TGTGCCAGCGGGACAAGGACTGTCTATGGCTACACCTTC,CASGTRTVYGYTF